Shown below are 28 T cell receptor beta chains from a single sample sequenced in a study of OX40 agonist ivuxolimab in advanced cancers. TCRdb's table, derived via immunoSEQ multiplex PCR, lists solely in-frame clones and lacks some. The sample consists of 56,000 or so clones, roughly 85% of them appearing once. The source was CD4+ or CD8+ T cells sorted from blood, collected in a trial of the OX40 agonist ivuxolimab. The receptor source for this set is an adult with an advanced solid tumor such as melanoma, head and neck, liver or kidney cancer.

This chain connects TRBV6-1 to TRBJ2-6; tentative D call: TRBD2 (6 bases). This CDR3 has 15 residues. With 3 bases removed from V and 3 bases from J, the gap between germline ends came to 9 bases. Germline assignment: CDR1 MNHNS and CDR2 SASEGT. Written as DNA, the CDR3 is TGTGCCAGCAGTGACAACGGGGGTGGGGCCAACGTCCTGACTTTC. This gives the protein CASSDNGGGANVLTF.

This chain uses TRBV5-1 with TRBJ1-5; D remains ambiguous. This CDR3 has 15 amino acids. The germline gives CDR1 SGHRS, CDR2 YFSETQ. The ends were cut back, 0 bases at V and 0 bases at J, with 7 bases in the middle. The CDR3 reads CASSLEGYSNQPQHF. CDR3 bases: TGCGCCAGCAGCTTGGAAGGGTATAGCAATCAGCCCCAGCATTTT. Looking up the rest from reference TRBV5-1 and TRBJ1-5 gives the full variable domain: KAGVTQTPRYLIKTRGQQVTLSCSPISGHRSVSWYQQTPGQGLQFLFEYFSETQRNKGNFPGRFSGRQFSNSRSEMNVSTLELGDSALYLCASSLEGYSNQPQHFGDGTRLSIL.

The chain has TRBV18 and TRBJ2-7; 9 positions agree with TRBD1. Germline V CDR1 and CDR2: KGHSH, LQKENI. This CDR3 has 15 amino acids. Unmatched junction bases numbered 10, after V lost 8 bases and J lost 2 bases. In nucleotides, the CDR3 is TGTGCCAGCCACGTCCCGGGACAGGGAACCTACGAGCAGTACTTC. Protein: CASHVPGQGTYEQYF. Using reference TRBV18 and TRBJ2-7 for the parts outside the CDR3, the full variable domain is NAGVMQNPRHLVRRRGQEARLRCSPMKGHSHVYWYRQLPEEGLKFMVYLQKENIIDESGMPKERFSAEFPKEGPSILRIQQVVRGDSAAYFCASHVPGQGTYEQYFGPGTRLTVT.

The gene calls are TRBV20-1 and TRBJ1-2; no firm D call. Trimming took 7 bases from V and 2 from J, leaving 8 bases between them. Looked up from germline, CDR1 is DFQATT and CDR2 is SNEGSKA (reference sequence). The CDR3 runs to 11 residues. CDR3 coding DNA: TGCAGTGAACAGACCAACTATGGCTACACCTTC. It encodes CSEQTNYGYTF.

This clone came up a few times. This rearrangement joins TRBV7-2 to TRBJ1-2, with D perhaps matching TRBD1 (5 bases). This CDR3 spans 16 amino acids. Trimming removed 1 base at V and 4 bases at J, with 16 bases between. CDR1 and CDR2 from the germline V gene are SGHTA and FQGNSA. This CDR3 is CASSLVSGGESYGYTF. CDR3 nucleotide sequence: TGTGCCAGCAGCTTAGTCAGTGGGGGGGAGAGCTATGGCTACACCTTC.

The rearrangement links TRBV7-2 to TRBJ2-3; D is unresolved. The germline V gene encodes CDR1 SGHTA and CDR2 FQGNSA. There are 14 residues in the CDR3. Trimming took 2 bases from V and 6 from J, leaving 12 bases between them. DNA of the CDR3: TGTGCCAGCAGCTTAATCGGCGGTGAGGATACGCAGTATTTT. Protein sequence: CASSLIGGEDTQYF.

This chain links TRBV28 with TRBJ1-5; 8 nucleotides line up with TRBD1. Germline V lookup: CDR1 MDHEN, CDR2 SYDVKM. The CDR3 is made up of 14 amino acids. V shed 6 bases, J shed 6 bases, and the junction held 7 bases outside the gene matches. As DNA, the CDR3 is TGTGCCAGCAGGACGCAGGGGGCCGGTCAGCCCCAGCATTTT. As protein: CASRTQGAGQPQHF.

J is TRBJ1-2 and V is TRBV28; no firm D call. CDR3 length: 11 residues. The germline V gene has CDR1 MDHEN and CDR2 SYDVKM. Trimming left V 4 bases short and J 7 bases short, with 7 bases between. The CDR3 region is CASSSISGYTF. The CDR3 DNA sequence: TGTGCCAGCAGTTCTATAAGTGGCTACACCTTC.

The chain's CDR3 is CASSLLQQETQYF. CDR3 DNA: TGTGCCAGCAGCTTGCTCCAACAAGAGACCCAGTACTTC. This chain uses TRBV5-5 with TRBJ2-5; no reliable D call. Germline CDR1 SGHKS, CDR2 YYEKEE (reference sequence). V lost 1 base, J lost 2 bases, and 6 bases lay in between. The length of the CDR3 is 13 residues.

The chain links TRBV7-2 to TRBJ2-7; D remains ambiguous. The length of the CDR3 is 15 residues. Trimming pared 0 bases from V and 0 bases from J, leaving 9 bases between. CDR1 is SGHTA, CDR2 FQGNSA, per germline. The CDR3 is CASSLAMDSSYEQYF. In nucleotides, the CDR3 is TGTGCCAGCAGCTTAGCGATGGATAGCTCCTACGAGCAGTACTTC.

This clone came up a few times. This chain connects TRBV5-1 to TRBJ1-2; possible D gene TRBD1, 5 bases. The length of the CDR3 is 13 residues. V shed 5 bases and J shed 3 bases, with 11 bases lying between them. Looked up from germline, CDR1 is SGHRS and CDR2 is YFSETQ. DNA of the CDR3: TGCGCCAGCAGAGGAGGGGACGACTATGGCTACACCTTC. Its translation: CASRGGDDYGYTF.

The rearrangement uses TRBV7-3 and TRBJ2-2; the D gene is possibly TRBD1 (6 bases). Germline values: CDR1 SGHTA, CDR2 FQGTGA. The CDR3 is 15 residues long. Trimming shortened V by 4 bases and J by 6 bases, and 15 bases separated the two germline ends. CDR3 in amino acids: CASSSHQGSAGELFF. The CDR3 DNA sequence: TGTGCCAGCAGCTCCCATCAGGGGTCGGCCGGGGAGCTGTTTTTT. The variable domain in full, completed from reference TRBV7-3 and TRBJ2-2, reads GAGVSQTPSNKVTEKGKYVELRCDPISGHTALYWYRQSLGQGPEFLIYFQGTGAADDSGLPNDRFFAVRPEGSVSTLKIQRTERGDSAVYLCASSSHQGSAGELFFGEGSRLTVL.

The chain employs TRBV28 and TRBJ2-7; D is unclear. Germline-derived CDR1 and CDR2 are MDHEN and SYDVKM. The CDR3 has 14 residues. The V end was cut by 6 bases, the J end by 3 bases, with 15 bases between. The CDR3, as DNA: TGTGCCAGCAGCCAAGGACGTACCTACTACGAGCAGTACTTC. Amino acid sequence: CASSQGRTYYEQYF.

This sequence joins TRBV7-9 and TRBJ1-1, with a tentative D call TRBD1 (6 bases). The CDR3 has 14 amino acids. Per the germline V gene, CDR1 is SEHNR and CDR2 is FQNEAQ (reference sequence). V lost 5 bases and J 5 bases, leaving 15 bases between the germline ends. The CDR3 nucleotides read TGTGCCAGCAGCCCCCTGTGGGGGGCGACTGAAGCTTTCTTT. This translates into CASSPLWGATEAFF.

This clone came up once. J is TRBJ2-5 and V is TRBV10-3; 9 bases agree with TRBD2. CDR3 length equals 16 residues. Germline trimming cut 0 bases from V and 5 bases from J; bases unmatched to any gene: 7. In germline, CDR1 is ENHRY, CDR2 SYGVKD. CDR3 DNA sequence: TGTGCCATCAGTGAGTCGAGGCGGGGGGGCGAGGAGACCCAGTACTTC. Protein sequence: CAISESRRGGEETQYF.

V usage is TRBV18 and J usage is TRBJ2-7, with TRBD1 matching 8 bases. V was pared by 3 bases and J by 2 bases, with 0 bases of the junction left unmatched. The CDR3 length is 13 residues. Germline V gene sequence: CDR1 KGHSH, CDR2 LQKENI. CDR3 in amino acids: CASSPTGAYEQYF. As DNA, the CDR3 is TGTGCCAGCTCACCGACAGGGGCCTACGAGCAGTACTTC. The variable domain in full, completed from reference TRBV18 and TRBJ2-7, reads NAGVMQNPRHLVRRRGQEARLRCSPMKGHSHVYWYRQLPEEGLKFMVYLQKENIIDESGMPKERFSAEFPKEGPSILRIQQVVRGDSAAYFCASSPTGAYEQYFGPGTRLTVT.

This clone showed up just once. In DNA form, the CDR3 reads TGCGCCAGCAGTCAATATGGCAGTCCTATAAGATTCTACGAGCAGTACTTC. The encoded protein is CASSQYGSPIRFYEQYF. The chain links TRBV23-1 to TRBJ2-7; no clear D. TRBV23-1 falls under the ORF class, with uncertain function. This CDR3 has 17 residues. Trimming took off 1 base at V and 3 bases at J, with 19 bases between the two ends.

The chain is built from TRBV5-6 and TRBJ2-3; D gene uncertain. Trimming left V 4 bases short and J 0 bases short, with 3 bases between. There are 12 residues in the CDR3. The V gene's germline CDR1 is SGHDT and CDR2 YYEEEE. The DNA of the CDR3 is TGTGCCAGCAGCCCTAGCACAGATACGCAGTATTTT. Residues: CASSPSTDTQYF.

V gene TRBV5-1 combines with J gene TRBJ2-2; D is possibly TRBD1 or TRBD2 (5 bases each). CDR3 length: 16 residues. With 1 base removed from V and 6 bases from J, the gap between germline ends came to 16 bases. The germline gives CDR1 SGHRS, CDR2 YFSETQ. CDR3 sequence: CASSLSGPSVAGELFF. CDR3 DNA sequence: TGCGCCAGCAGCTTGTCGGGACCTTCGGTGGCCGGGGAGCTGTTTTTT.

V and J are TRBV18 and TRBJ2-1, with 7 bases identical to TRBD1. V shed 1 base and J 0 bases; nucleotides not matched to a gene: 3. CDR1 and CDR2 (germline): KGHSH, LQKENI. The CDR3 runs to 16 residues. The DNA for the CDR3 is TGTGCCAGCTCACCACGGGGACAGAGCTCCTACAATGAGCAGTTCTTC. As protein: CASSPRGQSSYNEQFF.

This clone was found once. The chain links TRBV27 to TRBJ1-1; unclear D gene. Germline V gene sequence: CDR1 MNHEY, CDR2 SMNVEV (reference sequence). Trimming pared 7 bases from V and 1 base from J, leaving 13 bases between. CDR3 length equals 14 residues. The DNA for the CDR3 is TGTGCCAGCAAGGTGGCGGCCGGGAACACTGAAGCTTTCTTT. Protein: CASKVAAGNTEAFF.

The chain employs TRBV19 and TRBJ1-5; 9 positions match TRBD1. V shed 7 bases, J shed 4 bases, and the junction held 2 bases outside the gene matches. This CDR3 spans 13 amino acids. Germline CDR1 is LNHDA and CDR2 is SQIVND (reference sequence). CDR3 sequence (DNA): TGTGCCAGTAACGGACAGGGGAATCAGCCCCAGCATTTT. It encodes CASNGQGNQPQHF.

V is TRBV25-1 and J is TRBJ1-5, with D possibly being TRBD1 (5 bases). The CDR3 is 15 residues long. Looked up from germline, CDR1 is MGHDK and CDR2 is SYGVNS. Trimming took 2 bases from V and 5 from J, leaving 13 bases between them. The CDR3 DNA sequence: TGTGCCAGCAGTGAAGGGGGTATTAGGGATCAGCCCCAGCATTTT. This codes for CASSEGGIRDQPQHF.

The J gene is TRBJ1-6, the V gene TRBV30, with D perhaps TRBD1 (5 bases). V was pared by 4 bases and J by 7 bases, with 11 bases between. Germline lookup yields CDR1 GTSNPN and CDR2 SVGIG (reference sequence). The CDR3 totals 13 residues. CDR3 protein: CAWTGMWNSPLHF. CDR3 DNA sequence: TGTGCCTGGACAGGGATGTGGAATTCACCCCTCCACTTT.

On this clone: One end of the junction does not line up with germline, which may come from a read error. V usage is TRBV5-1 and J usage is TRBJ1-6; D not certain. The CDR3 is 13 amino acids. The V gene's germline CDR1 is SGHRS and CDR2 YFSETQ. CDR3 in DNA: TGTGCCAGCAGCCCGACGGTGAATTCACCCCTCCACTTT. Its protein product is CASSPTVNSPLHF.

Concerning this clone: The junction departs from the called germline gene at one end, perhaps through a read error. The V gene is TRBV7-7, the J gene TRBJ1-1; D is unclear. This CDR3 is built from 13 residues. Germline values: CDR1 SSHAT, CDR2 FNYEAQ (reference sequence). The CDR3 spells CASSMTANTEAFF. CDR3 coding DNA: TGTGCTAGCAGCATGACGGCCAACACTGAAGCTTTCTTT.

The rearrangement uses TRBV6-6 and TRBJ1-4, with a weak D call TRBD1 (5 bases). With 6 bases removed from V and 0 bases from J, the gap between germline ends came to 14 bases. Germline V gene data show CDR1 as MNHNY and CDR2 as SVGAGI (reference sequence). This CDR3 has 16 residues. The CDR3 DNA reads as TGTGCCAGCAGCCGCCCGGGGGGACCAACTAATGAAAAACTGTTTTTT. Its translation is CASSRPGGPTNEKLFF.

This sequence joins TRBV7-9 and TRBJ1-2; no definite D call. V lost 0 bases and J lost 8, with 13 bases in between. Germline-derived CDR1 and CDR2 are SEHNR and FQNEAQ (reference sequence). The CDR3 covers 14 residues. The CDR3 nucleotides are TGTGCCAGCAGCTTAGCGCTATTTTCGGAAGGCTACACCTTC. Protein: CASSLALFSEGYTF.